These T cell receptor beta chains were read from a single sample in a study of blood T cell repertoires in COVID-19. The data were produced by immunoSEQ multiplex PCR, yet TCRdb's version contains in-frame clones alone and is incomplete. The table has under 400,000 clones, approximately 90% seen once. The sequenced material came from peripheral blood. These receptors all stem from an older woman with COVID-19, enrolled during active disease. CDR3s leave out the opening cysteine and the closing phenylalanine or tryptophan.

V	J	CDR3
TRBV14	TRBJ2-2	ASSLPRLAVNTGELF
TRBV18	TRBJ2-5	ASSPGGTGETQY
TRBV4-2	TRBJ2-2	ASSQDSGLAGSNTGELF
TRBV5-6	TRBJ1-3	ASSYLDRGNTIY
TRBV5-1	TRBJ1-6	ASSFDNSPLH
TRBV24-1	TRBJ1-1	AAGGDRENTEAF
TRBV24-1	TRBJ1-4	ATSDPRSGEKLF
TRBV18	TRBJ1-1	ASSRGDGDTEAF
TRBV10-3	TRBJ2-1	AIRGTSGGEDYNEQF
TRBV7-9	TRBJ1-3	ASSLTARAGNTIY
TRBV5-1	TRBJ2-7	ASSPPTSGGIYEQY
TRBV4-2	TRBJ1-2	ASSQEPLLATATPYGYT
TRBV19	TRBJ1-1	ASSGDRVLTEAF
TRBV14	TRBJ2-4	ASSQVVNIQY
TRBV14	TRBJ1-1	ASSQQTGISTEAF
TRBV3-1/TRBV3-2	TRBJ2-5	ASTRAGRQETQY
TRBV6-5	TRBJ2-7	ASSYRGTGRAHEQY
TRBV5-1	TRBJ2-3	ASSPSADTQY
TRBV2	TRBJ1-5	ASRIGGQGPQH